This T cell receptor (beta chain) was recorded in a study of vaccination and CD4 T cells after COVID-19. Treatment reported: 10-day PBMC culture with coronavirus spike peptide pools or control peptides (ViraFEST assay). A remark on this clonotype: Its matching antigen is unknown.

Cultured CD4+ T-cell DNA underwent Oncomine TCR Beta short-read sequencing. Using its own MiXCR run on the PCR reads, TCRdb lists one record per CDR3 protein. The sample shows around 10,000 distinct CDR3 sequences, 60% to 70% of them seen only once. General study results and limits: Within the convalescent patients, spike mono-reactivity was found in 304 of 307 vaccine-specific clones.

The CDR3 covers 16 residues. Germline CDR1 MNHEY, CDR2 SVGAGI. V gave up 2 bases and J gave up 7 bases; unmatched junction bases: 9. The sequencing sample was made of CD4+ T cells from blood, cultured in vitro. This clonotype was obtained from a human donor who had recovered from COVID-19. This rearrangement joins TRBV6-5 to TRBJ2-1; 9 bases are shared with TRBD2. The CDR3 reads CASSYSGGRAGNEQFF. The DNA of the CDR3 is TGTGCCAGCAGTTACAGTGGCGGGAGGGCCGGTAATGAGCAGTTCTTC.